These 8 T cell receptor beta chains were all obtained from the same sample, sequenced in a study of T cells in localized non-small cell lung cancer. Assay used: immunoSEQ multiplex PCR; TCRdb lists only in-frame clones, some missing. The sample records tens of thousands of clones, approximately 83% being singletons. The sample consisted of peripheral blood, taken before any cancer treatment. The receptors here all came from a man aged 35 to 69 with stage I lung adenocarcinoma.

This chain joins TRBV27 and TRBJ2-3; a weak D match, TRBD2 (5 bases). The CDR3 covers 13 residues. V was clipped by 3 bases and J by 6 bases, with 10 bases between them. Germline values: CDR1 MNHEY, CDR2 SMNVEV (reference sequence). For the CDR3, the DNA is TGTGCCAGCAGTTTCTACCGGAGGGATACGCAGTATTTT. This translates into CASSFYRRDTQYF.

This rearrangement joins TRBV15 to TRBJ1-4; D possibly corresponds to TRBD1 (5 bases). Looked up from germline, CDR1 is LNHNV and CDR2 is YYDKDF (reference sequence). The CDR3 length is 15 residues. The ends were cut back, 1 base at V and 7 bases at J, with 13 bases in the middle. CDR3 in amino acids: CATSRVGGFSEKLFF. CDR3 nucleotides: TGTGCCACCAGCAGAGTTGGGGGATTCTCTGAAAAACTGTTTTTT.

The chain carries TRBV4-3 and TRBJ1-6, with no clear D. The V gene's germline CDR1 is LGHNA and CDR2 YSLEER. V lost 3 bases, J lost 14 bases, and 14 bases lay in between. This CDR3 has 13 residues. CDR3 DNA: TGCGCCAGCAGCCAGGAACCTGAAGGGACCCTCCACTTT. It specifies CASSQEPEGTLHF.

The chain recombines TRBV27 with TRBJ2-7; D not resolved. V dropped 2 bases and J dropped 4 bases, with 15 bases sitting between them. Germline lookup yields CDR1 MNHEY and CDR2 SMNVEV (reference sequence). CDR3 length: 15 amino acids. The CDR3 region has the DNA TGTGCCAGCAGTTTACAGAAAACTGATTCTTACGAGCAGTACTTC. Encoded protein: CASSLQKTDSYEQYF.

The rearrangement joins TRBV10-1 to TRBJ1-4, with TRBD1 as a possible D gene (6 bases). Trimming removed 3 bases at V and 9 bases at J, with 14 bases between. Germline V gene sequence: CDR1 WNHNN, CDR2 SYGVQD (reference sequence). This CDR3 spans 14 amino acids. This chain's CDR3 is CASSEVRGLQKLFF. CDR3 DNA sequence: TGCGCCAGCAGTGAAGTCCGGGGGCTCCAAAAACTGTTTTTT.

This rearrangement joins TRBV6-1 to TRBJ2-7; D gene ambiguous. The V end lost 5 bases, the J end lost 0 bases, and 14 bases lay between the germline ends. Germline V CDR1 and CDR2: MNHNS, SASEGT. The CDR3 runs 15 residues. CDR3 protein: CASSTYSSRSYEQYF. DNA for the CDR3: TGTGCCAGCAGTACATACAGCTCTCGCTCCTACGAGCAGTACTTC.

This chain uses TRBV19 with TRBJ2-4, with 15 positions matching TRBD2. CDR1 and CDR2 from the germline V gene are LNHDA and SQIVND (reference sequence). This CDR3 contains 16 residues. With V trimmed by 7 bases and J by 6 bases, 7 bases remained unmatched. CDR3 nucleotide sequence: TGTGCCAGTACCTGGACTAGCGGGAGGGTAGGAAACATTCAGTACTTC. It is translated as CASTWTSGRVGNIQYF. Combining the CDR3 with reference TRBV19 and TRBJ2-4 gives the whole variable domain DGGITQSPKYLFRKEGQNVTLSCEQNLNHDAMYWYRQDPGQGLRLIYYSQIVNDFQKGDIAEGYSVSREKKESFPLTVTSAQKNPTAFYLCASTWTSGRVGNIQYFGAGTRLSVL.

The gene calls are TRBV7-2 and TRBJ2-7; 8 bases agree with TRBD1. Trimming removed 5 bases from V and 3 bases from J; junction bases left unmatched: 3. The CDR3 consists of 13 residues. Germline lookup yields CDR1 SGHTA and CDR2 FQGNSA. CDR3 sequence reads: CASSDRGGYEQYF. The CDR3 region has the DNA TGTGCCAGCAGCGACAGGGGCGGCTACGAGCAGTACTTC.